This TCR beta chain was obtained from a study of patients and donors after allogeneic stem cell transplantation. Germline-derived CDR1 and CDR2 are SGHVS and FQNEAQ. The CDR3 spans 16 residues. The J segment lost 2 bases and the V segment lost 11 bases, leaving 16 bases of the junction unmatched. TCRdb analysed the RT-PCR reads with MiXCR anew, one entry per CDR3 protein. The table has a few hundred thousand distinct CDR3 sequences, roughly two fifths seen once. The sequencing input was blood, either unsorted or a sorted T cell fraction (not recorded which). The chain recombines TRBV7-8 with TRBJ2-5; TRBD2 matches at 8 bases. The TCR sequence derives from a human donor who was either an allogeneic HSCT recipient or a stem cell or donor lymphocyte infusion donor (not recorded which). It is not recorded whose cells these are; they may come from a transplant donor. The CDR3 loop is CAAPRVAGGPQETQYF. The CDR3 DNA reads as TGTGCCGCTCCCCGAGTGGCGGGGGGCCCACAAGAGACCCAGTACTTC.